A selection of T cell receptor beta chains follows, all from one sample in a study. TCRdb used MiXCR to reprocess the RT-PCR reads, holding one entry per CDR3 protein. Of about 680,000 distinct CDR3 sequences in the sample, approximately 15% were seen once. The sequenced material came from memory CD4+ T cells from blood. The source is a female donor in good health, serving as a healthy control. Each CDR3 is given with its conserved first and last residue. D genes are given only for firm matches. Expanded clones are given a class, and other clones once, few, many or no size at all.

abundance,v_gene,d_gene,j_gene,CDR3nt,CDR3aa
-,TRBV28,TRBD1,TRBJ2-7,TGTGCCAGCAGTCCGACACGGACAGGCTTCGAGCAGTACTTC,CASSPTRTGFEQYF
many,TRBV29-1,TRBD1,TRBJ2-2,TGCAGCGCTTGGACAGGGGGCAACACCGGGGAGCTGTTTTTT,CSAWTGGNTGELFF
few,TRBV28,-,TRBJ1-4,TGTGCCAGCAGTTTCTCTGGGGGGGGGATTGAAAAACTGTTTTTT,CASSFSGGGIEKLFF
-,TRBV13,TRBD1,TRBJ1-4,TGTGCCAGCACCCGACAGGGGGCAGGAGATGAAAAACTGTTTTTT,CASTRQGAGDEKLFF
-,TRBV6-5,-,TRBJ2-7,TGTGCCAGCAGTTACTCGGCCGCCTTCGACGAGCAGTACTTC,CASSYSAAFDEQYF
few,TRBV20-1,TRBD2,TRBJ2-1,TGCAGTGCTAGAGATCCGACGGGAGGCCACTACAATGAGCAGTTCTTC,CSARDPTGGHYNEQFF
many,TRBV20-1,-,TRBJ2-5,TGCAGTGCTAGTAGAACGGGAGTAGGGGAGACCCAGTACTTC,CSASRTGVGETQYF
few,TRBV2,-,TRBJ2-7,TGTGCCAGCAGTGAAGCACCGTCGACAAGGGGATCGTACGAGCAGTACTTC,CASSEAPSTRGSYEQYF
few,TRBV20-1,-,TRBJ2-3,TGCAGTGCAGAGCGGATCCCCCGGTCGACAGATACGCAGTATTTT,CSAERIPRSTDTQYF
many,TRBV6-5,-,TRBJ2-7,TGTGCCAGCAGTTACAGAGCCCCAGGGGGGACATACGAGCAGTACTTC,CASSYRAPGGTYEQYF
many,TRBV10-3,-,TRBJ2-1,TGTGCCATCAGTCTCCGAGGAGAGGCCCGTTACAATGAGCAGTTCTTC,CAISLRGEARYNEQFF
few,TRBV3-1,-,TRBJ1-2,TGTGCCAGCAGCCAAGATTCCCGGCAGTGGGGGGCAAATGGCTACACCTTC,CASSQDSRQWGANGYTF
many,TRBV4-1,TRBD1,TRBJ1-3,TGCGCCAGCAGCAGGGGACAGCAGAACTCTGGAAACACCATATATTTT,CASSRGQQNSGNTIYF
many,TRBV4-2,-,TRBJ1-4,TGTGCCAGCAGCCAAGATGTAGGGGATGAGGAAAAACTGTTTTTT,CASSQDVGDEEKLFF
few,TRBV3-1,TRBD1,TRBJ2-6,TGTGCCAGCAGCCAAGGGGACAGGGTGTACGTCCTGACTTTC,CASSQGDRVYVLTF
-,TRBV11-2,-,TRBJ2-1,TGTGCCAGCAGCTCATCCTGGGGGGCCTACTACAATGAGCAGTTCTTC,CASSSSWGAYYNEQFF
few,TRBV20-1,TRBD2,TRBJ2-3,TGCAGTGCCGGGGGGGGTTCGGATACGCAGTATTTT,CSAGGGSDTQYF
-,TRBV6-1,TRBD1,TRBJ1-1,TGTGCCAGCAGTGAACGCGCAGGGGGCCGAAAAAACACTGAAGCTTTCTTT,CASSERAGGRKNTEAFF
few,TRBV19,TRBD2,TRBJ2-1,TGTGCCAGTTCTCGGAAGGCTAGCGGGAGGTATGCCTCCAATGAGCAGTTCTTC,CASSRKASGRYASNEQFF
-,TRBV12-3/TRBV12-4,-,TRBJ2-7,TGTGCCAGCAGGATGGGGTTATACGAGCAGTACTTC,CASRMGLYEQYF
-,TRBV2,-,TRBJ2-3,TGTGCCAGCAGACTGCTACATGACACAGATACGCAGTATTTT,CASRLLHDTDTQYF
few,TRBV5-1,TRBD2,TRBJ2-5,TGCGCCAGCAGCTTGGGACTAGCGGGAGTTGGTGAGACCCAGTACTTC,CASSLGLAGVGETQYF
-,TRBV6-5,-,TRBJ1-4,TGTGCCAGCAGTTACGGCTGGGCGGCAACTAATGAAAAACTGTTTTTT,CASSYGWAATNEKLFF
many,TRBV5-1,TRBD1,TRBJ2-2,TGTGCCAGCAGCTCGGGACAGGCCACCGGGGAGCTGTTTTTT,CASSSGQATGELFF
many,TRBV5-5,TRBD2,TRBJ2-1,TGTGCCAGCAGTTGGTTTCAAGCGGGAGGGGCTGAGCAGTTCTTC,CASSWFQAGGAEQFF
-,TRBV7-2,TRBD1,TRBJ1-2,TGTGCCAGCAGCTTCACAGGGGTCGGTGGCTACACCTTC,CASSFTGVGGYTF
-,TRBV7-2,-,TRBJ1-5,TGTGCCAGCAGCTTAGTGGGAGGCACAAGCAATCAGCCCCAGCATTTT,CASSLVGGTSNQPQHF
few,TRBV4-3,TRBD2,TRBJ2-2,TGCGCCAGCAGCCAAAAGGGGCTAGCGGGAGCCACCGGGGAGCTGTTTTTT,CASSQKGLAGATGELFF
-,TRBV20-1,-,TRBJ2-7,TGCAGTGCTAGAGATAGCAGCCTCCCCTCCTACGAGCAGTACTTC,CSARDSSLPSYEQYF
-,TRBV28,TRBD1,TRBJ2-7,TGTGCCAGCAGTGCCGTACAGGGGGCTGCCTTGGAGCAGTACTTC,CASSAVQGAALEQYF
many,TRBV2,-,TRBJ2-7,TGTGCCAGCAGTGAAGGCCGGGTTGGGGGCGAGCAGTACTTC,CASSEGRVGGEQYF
-,TRBV28,TRBD2,TRBJ2-5,TGTGCCAGCACGACTAGCGGGGTACAAGAGACCCAGTACTTC,CASTTSGVQETQYF
-,TRBV5-5,TRBD1,TRBJ2-7,TGTGCCAGCAGCTTACAGGGGGTTTTTAGCGAGCAGTACTTC,CASSLQGVFSEQYF
-,TRBV11-1,-,TRBJ2-3,TGTGCCAGCAGCTCTTGGACACCCAGCACAGATACGCAGTATTTT,CASSSWTPSTDTQYF
many,TRBV5-6,-,TRBJ2-5,TGTGCCAGCAGCTTGTCAGGGGCAGAGACCCAGTACTTC,CASSLSGAETQYF
-,TRBV24-1,TRBD2,TRBJ2-3,TGTGCCACCAGTGAGTCCACTAGCGGATACACAGATACGCAGTATTTT,CATSESTSGYTDTQYF
-,TRBV6-2/TRBV6-3,TRBD2,TRBJ2-1,TGTGCCAGCAGTACCCAACGGGGGGGGAATGAGCAGTTCTTC,CASSTQRGGNEQFF
once,TRBV2,-,TRBJ2-3,TGTGCCAGCAGTGTAGGATTCCCGGCAGATACGCAGTATTTT,CASSVGFPADTQYF
-,TRBV10-3,TRBD1,TRBJ1-5,TGTGCCAGCGGACAGGACCTCAATCAGCCCCAGCATTTT,CASGQDLNQPQHF
-,TRBV18,TRBD2,TRBJ2-3,TGTGCCAGCTCACCTAGCGGGGGGGCCAAGCCAGATACGCAGTATTTT,CASSPSGGAKPDTQYF
many,TRBV5-5,TRBD1,TRBJ1-6,TGTGCCAGCAGCTTGTACAGGGGTGACAATTCACCCCTCCACTTT,CASSLYRGDNSPLHF
once,TRBV7-2,-,TRBJ2-7,TGTGCCAGCAGCGATACAGTAGTACGGTACTTC,CASSDTVVRYF
-,TRBV3-1,-,TRBJ1-2,TGTGCCAGCAGCCAAGTCGACAGCTACTATGGCTACACCTTC,CASSQVDSYYGYTF
few,TRBV6-5,-,TRBJ2-2,TGTGCCAGCCATAAAGGGGGGTTCGGGGAGCTGTTTTTT,CASHKGGFGELFF
few,TRBV7-9,-,TRBJ2-1,TGTGCCAGCAGCTTAGGAGGGGGTGCCACAAAAGATGAGCAGTTCTTC,CASSLGGGATKDEQFF
many,TRBV4-1,TRBD2,TRBJ2-1,TGCGCCAGCAGCCAAGATACTAGCGGGAGTTACAATGAGCAGTTCTTC,CASSQDTSGSYNEQFF
-,TRBV6-2/TRBV6-3,-,TRBJ2-2,TGTGCCAGCAATCGGAGGACGGTTAACACCGGGGAGCTGTTTTTT,CASNRRTVNTGELFF
-,TRBV20-1,-,TRBJ1-5,TGCAGTGCTCCCGCTCTGGGTAGAAATCAGCCCCAGCATTTT,CSAPALGRNQPQHF
many,TRBV5-1,-,TRBJ2-5,TGCGCCAGCAGCTTGGCCTCGACGGGCGAGACCCAGTACTTC,CASSLASTGETQYF
-,TRBV7-8,-,TRBJ2-1,TGTGCCAGCGGACCCCGTATTTTCAGTTACAATGAGCAGTTCTTC,CASGPRIFSYNEQFF
-,TRBV7-2,TRBD1,TRBJ2-5,TGTGCCAGAAGCCCCGCCGGGACAGGGGGAGTTGGGGGCCAGTACTTC,CARSPAGTGGVGGQYF
-,TRBV15,-,TRBJ1-6,TGTGCCACCAGCACTCAATCAAATTCACCCCTCCACTTT,CATSTQSNSPLHF
few,TRBV7-9,-,TRBJ2-7,TGTGCCAGCAGCCCCCCCCACGGACAGTTCTACGAGCAGTACTTC,CASSPPHGQFYEQYF
few,TRBV5-4,-,TRBJ2-5,TGTGCCAGCAGCTCGATGACTGGGAAAGAGACCCAGTACTTC,CASSSMTGKETQYF
many,TRBV7-7,-,TRBJ2-1,TGTGCTAGCAGCTCCGGGACGGACCACAATGAGCAGTTCTTC,CASSSGTDHNEQFF
-,TRBV5-1,TRBD1,TRBJ2-7,TGCGCCAGCAGCTCGGGACAGGGAATAGGCTACGAGCAGTACTTC,CASSSGQGIGYEQYF
many,TRBV4-3,-,TRBJ1-2,TGCGCCAGCAGCCATCTGGACAGCCCCTATGGCTACACCTTC,CASSHLDSPYGYTF